These 10 T cell receptor beta chains were sequenced from one sample in a study of T cell responses to AZD1222 COVID-19 vaccine. Some clones are missing from TCRdb's copy, which holds only in-frame ones; the method was immunoSEQ multiplex PCR. The sample contains around 200,000 clones, over 85% of which appear only once. This material consisted of peripheral blood, taken on day 0 of AZD1222 vaccination. The receptors shown here come from an adult in good health.

V gene TRBV5-1 combines with J gene TRBJ2-2; D is possibly TRBD1 (6 bases). CDR3 length equals 16 residues. In germline, CDR1 is SGHRS, CDR2 YFSETQ. The germline V and J ends were trimmed by 5 bases and 6 bases, with 20 bases remaining between them. CDR3 nucleotide sequence: TGCGCCAGCAGAACCCTGGCAGGGGTTGATTCCGGGGAGCTGTTTTTT. It yields the protein CASRTLAGVDSGELFF.

J is TRBJ2-1 and V is TRBV7-8; a possible D gene is TRBD2 (6 bases). This CDR3 region has 15 residues. V gave up 6 bases and J gave up 4 bases, with 16 bases separating them. CDR1 is SGHVS and CDR2 is FQNEAQ in the germline V gene. The CDR3, as DNA: TGTGCCAGCAGATCGGGGGAGGCAGCTTACAATGAGCAGTTCTTC. Its translation: CASRSGEAAYNEQFF. Filled out from reference TRBV7-8 and TRBJ2-1, the complete variable domain reads GAGVSQSPRYKVAKRGQDVALRCDPISGHVSLFWYQQALGQGPEFLTYFQNEAQLDKSGLPSDRFFAERPEGSVSTLKIQRTQQEDSAVYLCASRSGEAAYNEQFFGPGTRLTVL.

The DNA for the CDR3 is TGTGCCAGCAGCTTATCATGGGCAGGGGGGGAGCAGTACTTC. Translated, it gives CASSLSWAGGEQYF. The chain is built from TRBV11-2 and TRBJ2-7; the D gene is possibly TRBD1 (7 bases). CDR1 and CDR2 (germline): SGHAT, FQNNGV. The CDR3 length is 14 residues. V lost 2 bases, J lost 7 bases, and 15 bases lay in between.

A word on this clone: The sample has other DNA sequences that encode this CDR3 too. This chain connects TRBV5-1 to TRBJ2-5, with 9 bases fitting TRBD1. V shed 4 bases, J shed 4 bases, and the junction held 5 bases outside the gene matches. Germline V lookup: CDR1 SGHRS, CDR2 YFSETQ. CDR3 length: 14 amino acids. The CDR3 coding sequence is TGCGCCAGCAGCCTAGGGACAGGGAGAGAGACCCAGTACTTC. Amino acid sequence: CASSLGTGRETQYF.

A few counts support this clone. V is TRBV5-6 and J is TRBJ1-2; no definite D call. Trimming removed 0 bases from V and 9 bases from J, with 21 bases in between. Germline V gene sequence: CDR1 SGHDT, CDR2 YYEEEE. The CDR3 covers 16 residues. CDR3 amino acids: CASSLVSGETAFSYTF. The CDR3 region has the DNA TGTGCCAGCAGCTTGGTTTCCGGAGAGACCGCTTTTAGCTACACCTTC. The full variable domain, in which reference TRBV5-6 and TRBJ1-2 provide the parts outside the CDR3, is DAGVTQSPTHLIKTRGQQVTLRCSPKSGHDTVSWYQQALGQGPQFIFQYYEEEERQRGNFPDRFSGHQFPNYSSELNVNALLLGDSALYLCASSLVSGETAFSYTFGSGTRLTVV.

V is TRBV10-3 and J is TRBJ2-4, with D hard to call. Per germline, CDR1 ENHRY and CDR2 SYGVKD. The V end was cut by 2 bases, the J end by 0 bases, with 11 bases between. The CDR3 covers 16 residues. DNA of the CDR3: TGTGCCATCAGTGAGCCGTCCTCAGGAGCCAAAAACATTCAGTACTTC. Translating gives CAISEPSSGAKNIQYF.

The V call is TRBV12-5, the J call TRBJ2-3; 7 bases line up with TRBD2. With V trimmed by 0 bases and J by 0 bases, 9 bases remained unmatched. Looked up from germline, CDR1 is LGHNT and CDR2 is FRNRAP. The CDR3 contains 18 residues. The DNA for the CDR3 is TGTGCTAGTGGTTTGGTAGGGTGGGGGGGAAGTAGCACAGATACGCAGTATTTT. Amino acid sequence: CASGLVGWGGSSTDTQYF.

This clone was counted between two and nine times. The chain recombines TRBV7-9 with TRBJ2-7, with D uncertain. V was trimmed by 1 base and J by 1 base, leaving 5 bases between them. The CDR3 consists of 13 residues. CDR1 SEHNR and CDR2 FQNEAQ come from the germline V gene (reference sequence). The CDR3 region is CASSLGDSYEQYF. For the CDR3, the DNA is TGTGCCAGCAGCTTAGGGGATTCCTACGAGCAGTACTTC.

This sequence joins TRBV19 and TRBJ2-1, with D maybe TRBD2 (6 bases). Germline V CDR1 and CDR2: LNHDA, SQIVND (reference sequence). Trimming removed 3 bases from V and 0 bases from J, with 15 bases in between. The CDR3 runs 17 residues. In DNA form, the CDR3 reads TGTGCCAGTAGTATTATGAGTATGGGGGGCTCCTACAATGAGCAGTTCTTC. Amino acid sequence: CASSIMSMGGSYNEQFF.

This clone appeared a single time. The chain recombines TRBV27 with TRBJ2-1; 8 bases are a match to TRBD2. Germline loops: CDR1 MNHEY, CDR2 SMNVEV (reference sequence). Losses at the gene ends were 2 bases for V and 7 bases for J; bases not matched to a gene: 1. The CDR3 is made up of 13 amino acids. CDR3 nucleotides: TGTGCCAGCAGTTTAAAGCGGGAGAATGAGCAGTTCTTC. Protein product: CASSLKRENEQFF.